Each of the 24 T cell receptor beta chains below was sequenced from the same sample in a study of CD8 T cells in ankylosing spondylitis. Which antigens these TCRs recognize remains unknown. MiXCR, applied by TCRdb to the 5' RACE reads, yields one record per CDR3 protein. The sample consists of approximately 220,000 distinct CDR3 sequences, about 18% of them appearing once. Study outcomes and limitations: In ankylosing spondylitis blood, a motif of roughly 8 highly homologous TCR beta variants appeared characteristic.

The sequencing sample was made of blood, either unsorted or a sorted T cell fraction (not recorded which). The origin of the receptors is a male donor with ankylosing spondylitis.

In its sample, this clonotype was seen a few times. J is TRBJ2-4 and V is TRBV12-3 or TRBV12-4; 8 bases fit TRBD1. This CDR3 contains 13 residues. The junction had 3 bases not matched to a gene; V was cut back by 6 bases and J by 5 bases. The CDR3 spells CASRQGQENIQYF. CDR3 sequence (DNA): TGTGCCAGCAGACAGGGACAGGAAAACATTCAGTACTTC.

The rearrangement links TRBV27 to TRBJ2-1; 8 positions match TRBD2. The germline CDR1 and CDR2 sequences are MNHEY and SMNVEV (reference sequence). V dropped 4 bases and J dropped 6; count of bases not matched to a gene: 5. This CDR3 has 14 residues. This CDR3 is CASSWASGPNEQFF. Here the CDR3 DNA reads TGTGCCAGCAGTTGGGCTAGCGGGCCCAATGAGCAGTTCTTC.

This clonotype was picked up many times. The chain uses TRBV6-5 and TRBJ2-2; possible D gene TRBD1, 6 bases. Trimming took 4 bases from V and 5 from J, leaving 8 bases between them. The CDR3 sequence is 13 residues long. Germline V gene lookup returns CDR1 MNHEY and CDR2 SVGAGI. CDR3 sequence (DNA): TGTGCCAGCAGTTCCACAGGGACCGGGGAGCTGTTTTTT. Translated, it gives CASSSTGTGELFF.

This clonotype has at least ten counts. The chain joins TRBV29-1 to TRBJ2-2, with D possibly being TRBD1 (6 bases). Germline V gene lookup returns CDR1 SQVTM and CDR2 ANQGSEA. The CDR3 length is 13 residues. Trimming took off 6 bases at V and 4 bases at J, with 12 bases between the two ends. The CDR3 DNA follows: TGCAGCGTGGCAGACAGGACCACCGGGGAGCTGTTTTTT. It codes for CSVADRTTGELFF.

The sample holds a few counts of this clonotype. The genes are TRBV7-6 and TRBJ2-1, with D maybe TRBD2 (5 bases). The germline gives CDR1 SGHVS, CDR2 FNYEAQ. Trimming left V 1 base short and J 6 bases short, with 10 bases between. The CDR3 contains 14 residues. The DNA for the CDR3 is TGTGCCAGCAGCTTAGTTGGGAGCCTCAATGAGCAGTTCTTC. Translating gives CASSLVGSLNEQFF.

This rearrangement joins TRBV10-3 to TRBJ2-1; D gene unclear. Trimming left V 2 bases short and J 5 bases short, with 16 bases between. The CDR3 totals 16 residues. Germline-derived CDR1 and CDR2 are ENHRY and SYGVKD. CDR3 nucleotide sequence: TGTGCCATCAGTGAGGAAGATGTGGCAGGACACAATGAGCAGTTCTTC. Residues: CAISEEDVAGHNEQFF.

The rearrangement links TRBV7-3 to TRBJ2-2; the D call may be TRBD1 or TRBD2 (6 bases each). Germline assignment: CDR1 SGHTA and CDR2 FQGTGA. With 2 bases removed from V and 2 bases from J, the gap between germline ends came to 12 bases. The CDR3 spans 16 residues. The CDR3 here is CASSLWPGANTGELFF. CDR3 coding DNA: TGTGCCAGCAGCTTATGGCCGGGGGCCAACACCGGGGAGCTGTTTTTT.

This clonotype was found a few times. The genes are TRBV12-3 or TRBV12-4 and TRBJ2-3; no definite D call. Trimming took 9 bases from V and 0 from J, leaving 25 bases between them. The CDR3 contains 18 residues. CDR3 nucleotides: TGTGCCAGTAGGAGCAGCCAGTACCTCTCCACTAGCACAGATACGCAGTATTTT. Protein: CASRSSQYLSTSTDTQYF.

This clonotype has only a few counts. The rearrangement joins TRBV12-3 or TRBV12-4 to TRBJ2-1; 11 bases line up with TRBD2. The CDR3 runs 15 residues. Trimming at V came to 0 bases and at J to 10 bases, leaving 5 bases not matched to a gene. The CDR3 sequence is CASSLALAGVEEQFF. The CDR3 nucleotides are TGTGCCAGCAGTTTAGCACTAGCGGGAGTTGAGGAGCAGTTCTTC.

This clonotype was detected only a few times. J is TRBJ2-1 and V is TRBV11-2; 9 nucleotides agree with TRBD1. This CDR3 is built from 16 residues. In germline, CDR1 is SGHAT, CDR2 FQNNGV. J was trimmed by 8 bases and V by 2 bases; bases with no gene match: 10. The CDR3 bases are TGTGCCAGCAGCTTATTGAGGGACAGGGCGTATGATGAGCAGTTCTTC. Translated: CASSLLRDRAYDEQFF.

This clonotype appeared a few times. The rearrangement links TRBV5-1 to TRBJ2-7; 9 bases map to TRBD2. The V and J ends lost 3 bases and 2 bases, in that order; junction bases with no gene match: 9. Germline V gives CDR1 SGHRS, CDR2 YFSETQ. This CDR3 spans 16 amino acids. This CDR3 reads CASSWTIAGDAYEQYF. CDR3 DNA sequence: TGCGCCAGCAGCTGGACCATAGCGGGGGATGCCTACGAGCAGTACTTC.

This clonotype was counted between two and nine times. V and J are TRBV12-3 or TRBV12-4 and TRBJ1-4, with TRBD1 matching over 8 bases. With V trimmed by 6 bases and J by 3 bases, 12 bases remained unmatched. The CDR3 loop spans 17 amino acids. CDR3 bases: TGTGCCAGCAGCATATCGGACAGGGTGGAAGCTAATGAAAAACTGTTTTTT. Translating gives CASSISDRVEANEKLFF.

This clonotype showed up just a few times. This chain links TRBV4-3 with TRBJ2-2; possible D gene TRBD2, 6 bases. The CDR3 is 17 residues long. V shed 0 bases and J shed 2 bases, with 13 bases lying between them. In germline, CDR1 is LGHNA, CDR2 YSLEER. The chain's CDR3 is CASSQDGLAPNTGELFF. CDR3 bases: TGCGCCAGCAGCCAAGATGGTCTAGCGCCTAACACCGGGGAGCTGTTTTTT.

This clonotype showed up just a few times. V gene TRBV3-1 combines with J gene TRBJ1-1, with D possibly matching TRBD1 (5 bases). The CDR3 runs to 15 residues. The V gene's germline CDR1 is LGHDT and CDR2 YNNKEL (reference sequence). V was cut by 0 bases and J by 4 bases, with 12 bases left in between. The CDR3 is CASSQEGMGGTEAFF. The CDR3 DNA sequence: TGTGCCAGCAGCCAAGAAGGGATGGGGGGCACTGAAGCTTTCTTT. The whole variable domain, remainder taken from reference TRBV3-1 and TRBJ1-1, is DTAVSQTPKYLVTQMGNDKSIKCEQNLGHDTMYWYKQDSKKFLKIMFSYNNKELIINETVPNRFSPKSPDKAHLNLHINSLELGDSAVYFCASSQEGMGGTEAFFGQGTRLTVV.

This clonotype was found many times. The rearrangement joins TRBV6-4 to TRBJ2-3; 7 bases map to TRBD2. Germline V gives CDR1 MRHNA, CDR2 SNTAGT. This CDR3 contains 15 residues. The ends lost 3 bases at V and 0 bases at J; junction bases unmatched: 3. Written as DNA, the CDR3 is TGTGCCAGCAGTGAAATAGCGGGTAGCACAGATACGCAGTATTTT. Amino acids: CASSEIAGSTDTQYF.

The J gene is TRBJ2-1, the V gene TRBV5-1; D perhaps matches TRBD2 (7 bases). Germline V lookup: CDR1 SGHRS, CDR2 YFSETQ. The CDR3 length is 15 residues. The germline V and J ends were trimmed by 6 bases and 8 bases, with 21 bases remaining between them. The CDR3 coding sequence is TGCGCCAGCACCTATGAGGGGGGGCTTGGGGATGAGCAGTTCTTC. Encoded protein: CASTYEGGLGDEQFF.

The table lists this clonotype with a few counts. The chain employs TRBV28 and TRBJ1-2, with D perhaps TRBD1 (5 bases). V lost 6 bases and J lost 5, with 13 bases in between. Germline V gives CDR1 MDHEN, CDR2 SYDVKM. This CDR3 is built from 13 residues. The CDR3 sequence is CASRPGTEYGYTF. The CDR3 DNA sequence: TGTGCCAGCAGGCCCGGGACCGAGTATGGCTACACCTTC.

This clonotype showed up just once. The chain recombines TRBV7-3 with TRBJ2-1, with D perhaps being TRBD1 or TRBD2 (5 bases each). Germline assignment: CDR1 SGHTA and CDR2 FQGTGA. Trimming pared 3 bases from V and 2 bases from J, leaving 11 bases between. The CDR3 loop spans 15 amino acids. The CDR3 loop is CASSFGVGAYNEQFF. The CDR3 bases are TGTGCCAGCAGCTTCGGAGTGGGGGCCTACAATGAGCAGTTCTTC. Complete variable domain (other parts from reference TRBV7-3 and TRBJ2-1): GAGVSQTPSNKVTEKGKYVELRCDPISGHTALYWYRQSLGQGPEFLIYFQGTGAADDSGLPNDRFFAVRPEGSVSTLKIQRTERGDSAVYLCASSFGVGAYNEQFFGPGTRLTVL.

The chain employs TRBV3-1 and TRBJ2-7; D gene uncertain. CDR1 is LGHDT and CDR2 is YNNKEL in the germline V gene (reference sequence). CDR3 length: 13 residues. Between the trimmed V and J ends, which lost 5 bases and 1 base, there was a span of 9 bases. The CDR3 nucleotides read TGTGCCAGCAGCGAGTACGATTCCTACGAGCAGTACTTC. This gives the protein CASSEYDSYEQYF.

This clonotype was seen more than once but under ten times. This chain joins TRBV28 and TRBJ2-7; 7 bases align to TRBD1. Germline trimming cut 6 bases from V and 2 bases from J; bases unmatched to any gene: 10. Germline values: CDR1 MDHEN, CDR2 SYDVKM. This CDR3 is 15 amino acids long. The CDR3 DNA is TGTGCCAGCAGCCTAACCCCACAGGGGACCTACGAGCAGTACTTC. Protein product: CASSLTPQGTYEQYF.

This clonotype was seen more than once but under ten times. Here the CDR3 DNA reads TGTGCCAGCAGCCAAGATGGGGGGATGAACACTGAAGCTTTCTTT. Its protein is CASSQDGGMNTEAFF. The V gene is TRBV3-1, the J gene TRBJ1-1, with D possibly matching TRBD1 (5 bases). This CDR3 is built from 15 residues. CDR1 is LGHDT, CDR2 YNNKEL, per germline (reference sequence). Trimming shortened V by 0 bases and J by 0 bases, and 8 bases separated the two germline ends.

This clonotype was counted between two and nine times. The rearrangement uses TRBV20-1 and TRBJ1-5; D not certain. In germline, CDR1 is DFQATT, CDR2 SNEGSKA (reference sequence). The length of the CDR3 is 13 residues. Trimming cost V 0 bases and J 9 bases, with 12 bases left between them. This CDR3 reads CSAREPNMAPQHF. For the CDR3, the DNA is TGCAGTGCTAGAGAGCCTAATATGGCGCCCCAGCATTTT.

The chain recombines TRBV3-1 with TRBJ2-1; D is undetermined. Germline loops: CDR1 LGHDT, CDR2 YNNKEL (reference sequence). The CDR3 runs 16 residues. The V gene lost 0 bases and the J gene lost 1 base, with 10 bases spanning the gap. The DNA of the CDR3 is TGTGCCAGCAGCCAAGATCACCCAGGTTCCTACAATGAGCAGTTCTTC. This gives the protein CASSQDHPGSYNEQFF.

This clonotype was seen only a few times. V is TRBV7-8 and J is TRBJ2-1; TRBD1 matches at 9 bases. The trim removed 4 bases at V and 8 bases at J, leaving 9 bases unmatched. CDR3 length equals 15 residues. In germline, CDR1 is SGHVS, CDR2 FQNEAQ. Here the CDR3 DNA reads TGTGCCAGCAGCTCCCGGACAGGGGTAGAGGATGAGCAGTTCTTC. Translated, it gives CASSSRTGVEDEQFF. The variable domain in full, with the rest retrieved from reference TRBV7-8 and TRBJ2-1, is GAGVSQSPRYKVAKRGQDVALRCDPISGHVSLFWYQQALGQGPEFLTYFQNEAQLDKSGLPSDRFFAERPEGSVSTLKIQRTQQEDSAVYLCASSSRTGVEDEQFFGPGTRLTVL.